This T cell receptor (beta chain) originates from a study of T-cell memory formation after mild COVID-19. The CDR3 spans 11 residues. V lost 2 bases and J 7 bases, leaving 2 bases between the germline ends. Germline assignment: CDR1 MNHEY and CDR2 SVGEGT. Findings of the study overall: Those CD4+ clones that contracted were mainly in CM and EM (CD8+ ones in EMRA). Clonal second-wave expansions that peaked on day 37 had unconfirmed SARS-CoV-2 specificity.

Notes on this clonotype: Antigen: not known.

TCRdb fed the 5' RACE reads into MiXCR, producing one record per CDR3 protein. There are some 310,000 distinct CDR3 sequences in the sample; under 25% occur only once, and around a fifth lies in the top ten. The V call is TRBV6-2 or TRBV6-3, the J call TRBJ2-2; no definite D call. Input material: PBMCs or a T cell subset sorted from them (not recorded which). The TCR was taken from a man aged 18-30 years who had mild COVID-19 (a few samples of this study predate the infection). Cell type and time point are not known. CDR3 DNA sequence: TGTGCCAGCAGTTACGGCGGGGAGCTGTTTTTT. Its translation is CASSYGGELFF.